The 3 T cell receptor beta chains below come from one sample, sequenced in a study of blood T cell repertoires in COVID-19. Generated by immunoSEQ multiplex PCR, the TCRdb table keeps only in-frame clones and is missing some. The sample lists about 77,000 clones; around three quarters were seen once. Sequenced material: peripheral blood. These receptors came from a woman between 70 and 85 years old with acute or convalescent COVID-19.

The V gene is TRBV25-1, the J gene TRBJ2-7; D is unresolved. V lost 1 base and J lost 3, with 4 bases in between. From germline, CDR1 is MGHDK and CDR2 SYGVNS. This CDR3 comprises 12 residues. The CDR3 sequence is CASSESNYEQYF. CDR3 DNA sequence: TGTGCCAGCAGTGAATCCAACTACGAGCAGTACTTC.

V usage is TRBV7-2 and J usage is TRBJ1-1; possibly TRBD1 for D (5 bases). The CDR3 sequence is 15 residues long. Germline V gene data show CDR1 as SGHTA and CDR2 as FQGNSA. With 5 bases removed from V and 0 bases from J, the gap between germline ends came to 13 bases. The CDR3 region is CASSPRQSMNTEAFF. CDR3 DNA: TGTGCCAGCAGCCCCCGACAGAGCATGAACACTGAAGCTTTCTTT.

The gene calls are TRBV5-4 and TRBJ2-7; 14 nucleotides match TRBD2. Trimming at V came to 0 bases and at J to 6 bases, leaving 2 bases not matched to a gene. The CDR3 is 15 residues long. CDR1 and CDR2 (germline): SGHNT, YYREEE (reference sequence). CDR3 in DNA: TGTGCCAGCAGCTTGGGACTAGCGGGGGGGCCCGAGCAGTACTTC. Protein product: CASSLGLAGGPEQYF.